This T cell receptor (beta chain) appears in the sequencing data of a study of control samples from healthy donors and cancer patients. Between the trimmed V and J ends, which lost 8 bases and 2 bases, there was a span of 7 bases. The CDR3 spans 11 residues. Germline V gene lookup returns CDR1 MNHEY and CDR2 SVGAGI. Produced via immunoSEQ multiplex PCR; TCRdb's table is partial and in-frame only. The table includes approximately 82,000 clones, around 94% detected once. This sequence originates from a woman younger than 35 in good health. The rearrangement links TRBV6-5 to TRBJ2-7, with TRBD2 as a possible D gene (5 bases). The source material was blood. CDR3 in amino acids: CASRGPYEQYF. The CDR3 bases are TGTGCCAGCCGGGGTCCCTACGAGCAGTACTTC.